A selection of T cell receptor beta chains follows, all from one sample in a study of glioma-infiltrating T cells. Each CDR3 protein is one row after TCRdb ran MiXCR on the multiplex PCR reads. The sample has about 200,000 distinct CDR3 sequences, around 32% seen once. Source material: glioma tissue, nonneoplastic brain tissue, or PBMCs (not recorded which). Receptors were obtained from a human donor with low-grade glioma or glioblastoma, undergoing nonglioma brain surgery, or in good health (not recorded which). Each CDR3 is given with its conserved first and last residue. A D gene is named only where the DNA matches it firmly. Expanded clones are given a class, and other clones once, few, many or no size at all.

TRBD2,TRBJ2-7,few,TRBV7-9,TGTGCCAGCAGCTTAGCTAGACTAGCGGGGTACGAGCAGTACTTC,CASSLARLAGYEQYF
TRBD2,TRBJ2-1,many,TRBV27,TGTGCCAGCCGATGGACTAGCGTTTACAATGAGCAGTTCTTC,CASRWTSVYNEQFF
NA,TRBJ2-3,many,TRBV14,TGTGCCAGCAGTCCGGCGCGGGTCACAGATACGCAGTATTTT,CASSPARVTDTQYF
TRBD2,TRBJ2-7,many,TRBV5-4,TGTGCCAGCAGCTTACCCGCGGGAGGAGACGAGCAGTACTTC,CASSLPAGGDEQYF
NA,TRBJ2-1,many,TRBV14,TGTGCCAGCTCCCGACTACGGGACAATGAGCAGTTCTTC,CASSRLRDNEQFF
NA,TRBJ2-3,NA,TRBV5-4,TGTGCCAGCAGCTTGGGAGGGAAAGGCATAGATACGCAGTATTTT,CASSLGGKGIDTQYF
TRBD2,TRBJ2-2,many,TRBV6-1,TGTGCCAGCAGGAGGACCGGACTAGCTGACACCGGGGAGCTGTTTTTT,CASRRTGLADTGELFF
NA,TRBJ2-1,many,TRBV5-1,TGCGCCAGCAGCTTGGGCGTTGATGAGCAGTTCTTC,CASSLGVDEQFF
TRBD1,TRBJ1-1,many,TRBV3-1,TGTGCCAGCAGCCAGCAGGGGGGGACGTCAACTTTCTTT,CASSQQGGTSTFF
TRBD1,TRBJ1-1,many,TRBV11-3,TGTGCCAGCAGCACCGGGACAGCCTCGAACACTGAAGCTTTCTTT,CASSTGTASNTEAFF
NA,TRBJ2-7,NA,TRBV5-1,TGCGCCAGCAGCTTGGAGGTCAGGGGAGGTGTGCAGTACTTC,CASSLEVRGGVQYF
TRBD1,TRBJ2-5,NA,TRBV3-1,TGTGCCAGCAGCCAAGCCCGGACAGGATCGCAAGAGACCCAGTACTTC,CASSQARTGSQETQYF
NA,TRBJ2-1,NA,TRBV30,TGTGCCTGGAGACTCCGGGGTGCACCTGGGCAGTTCTTC,CAWRLRGAPGQFF
NA,TRBJ2-7,many,TRBV11-2,TGTGCCAGCAGCCGAGACAGTTACGAGCAGTACTTC,CASSRDSYEQYF
NA,TRBJ1-1,many,TRBV10-3,TGTGCCATCAAAAACGTCGGGGGAGGCACTGAAGCTTTCTTT,CAIKNVGGGTEAFF
NA,TRBJ1-2,NA,TRBV7-3,TGTGCCAGCAGCGGGGAAATGGGTGGCTACACCTTC,CASSGEMGGYTF
NA,TRBJ2-7,NA,TRBV2,TGTGCCAGCACCAGTTACTACGAGCAGTATTTC,CASTSYYEQYF
NA,TRBJ2-2,few,TRBV19,TGTGCCAGTAGTCCAACCGGGACGCCGAACACCGGGGAGCTGTTTTTT,CASSPTGTPNTGELFF
NA,TRBJ2-2,many,TRBV11-1,TGTGCCAGCAGCCCCCGGGCGGAGCTGTTTTTT,CASSPRAELFF
TRBD2,TRBJ2-2,NA,TRBV12-3/TRBV12-4,TGTGCCAGCAGTGCCTTAGCGGGAGGGACCGGGGAGCTGTTTTTT,CASSALAGGTGELFF
NA,TRBJ1-2,many,TRBV29-1,TGCAGCGTCGAGGGGGACAACTCTAACTATGGCTACACCTTC,CSVEGDNSNYGYTF
NA,TRBJ2-5,NA,TRBV7-2,TGTGCCAGCAGCTTAGGGATGCATCATGAGACCCAGTACTTC,CASSLGMHHETQYF
TRBD2,TRBJ2-1,NA,TRBV6-5,TGTGCCAGCAGTACCATAGCGGGAGGGTACGAGCAGTTCTTC,CASSTIAGGYEQFF
NA,TRBJ1-1,many,TRBV29-1,TGCAGCGTTGGTGGTTATAACACTGAAGCTTTCTTT,CSVGGYNTEAFF
TRBD1,TRBJ2-5,many,TRBV7-8,TGTGCCAGCAGCTTTTATGGGGACAGGGGAACCCAAGAGACCCAGTACTTC,CASSFYGDRGTQETQYF
NA,TRBJ1-3,many,TRBV7-8,TGTGCCAGCAGCTTAGCGCGGACAGAACGAAACACCATATATTTT,CASSLARTERNTIYF
NA,TRBJ2-1,many,TRBV10-3,TGTGCCACCCGCAGGGGCGAGAGTTCGCATGAGCAGTTCTTC,CATRRGESSHEQFF
TRBD2,TRBJ2-1,many,TRBV4-3,TGCGCCAGCAGCCACTCACTAGCGGCCCTCAATGAGCAGTTCTTC,CASSHSLAALNEQFF
NA,TRBJ2-1,few,TRBV7-2,TGTGCCAGCAGCTTACCGACTAGGAGTTATGAGCAGTTCTTC,CASSLPTRSYEQFF
NA,TRBJ2-7,many,TRBV7-2,TGTGCCAGCAGCTTAGCCGGGGCTTCGCCCTACGAGCAGTACTTC,CASSLAGASPYEQYF
TRBD2,TRBJ2-1,many,TRBV20-1,TGCAGTGCTAGGGTAACCGGGACTAGCGGAATATCCAACTACAATGAGCAGTTCTTC,CSARVTGTSGISNYNEQFF
NA,TRBJ1-5,NA,TRBV10-3,TGTGCCATCAGTGAGACCTACAGGGAAGAGGTAGGCAATCAGCCCCAGCATTTT,CAISETYREEVGNQPQHF
NA,TRBJ1-2,many,TRBV20-1,TGCAGTGCTAATTGGGGGCGCGAATATGGCTACACCTTC,CSANWGREYGYTF
TRBD2,TRBJ2-3,many,TRBV7-2,TGTGCCAGCAGCCGATTGGGACTAGCGGGGGCCACAGATACGCAGTATTTT,CASSRLGLAGATDTQYF
NA,TRBJ1-5,many,TRBV20-1,TGCAGTGCTAGGGGGGGACTGAGCAATCAGCCCCAGCATTTT,CSARGGLSNQPQHF
NA,TRBJ2-4,NA,TRBV28,TGTGCCAGCATGTCGGTGGGAGTAGCCAAAAACATTCAGTACTTC,CASMSVGVAKNIQYF
NA,TRBJ1-6,many,TRBV12-3/TRBV12-4,TGTGCCAGCAGCCCTGCGGGGGCCTATAATTCACCCCTCCACTTT,CASSPAGAYNSPLHF
NA,TRBJ2-3,NA,TRBV12-3/TRBV12-4,TGTGCCAGAAGTTTACGGGGGATTGGCACAGATACGCAGTATTTT,CARSLRGIGTDTQYF
TRBD2,TRBJ2-1,NA,TRBV20-1,TGCAGTGCTGAGGCGGTGGGACTAGCGGGAGTTAATGAGCAGTTCTTC,CSAEAVGLAGVNEQFF
NA,TRBJ2-3,many,TRBV7-3,TGTGCCAGCAGCTTAACAGGGTACGACACAGATACGCAGTATTTT,CASSLTGYDTDTQYF
NA,TRBJ1-3,many,TRBV20-1,TGCAGTGCTAGAGCACCTGCCCCCGGCAGGGCCTCTGGAAACACCATATATTTT,CSARAPAPGRASGNTIYF
TRBD2,TRBJ2-1,NA,TRBV9,TGTGCCAGCAGCGTAGGGCTAGCGGGAGCGTATGAGCAGTTCTTC,CASSVGLAGAYEQFF
TRBD1,TRBJ2-7,NA,TRBV7-6,TGTGCCAGCAGCGCGGGACAGGGGCCCTACGAGCAGCACTTC,CASSAGQGPYEQHF
NA,TRBJ1-1,NA,TRBV7-3,TGTGCCAGCAGCCTCTGGGGCGGGGGGAACACTGAAGCTTTCTTT,CASSLWGGGNTEAFF
NA,TRBJ2-3,many,TRBV7-2,TGTGCCAGCAGCTTACTCCAGGGGTTCACAGATACGCAGTATTTT,CASSLLQGFTDTQYF
TRBD2,TRBJ2-3,NA,TRBV20-1,TGCAGTGCTAGAATGGTTCCAGGGACTAGCGGGAGGGCCTTGGCTACGCAGTGTTTT,CSARMVPGTSGRALATQCF
NA,TRBJ1-3,many,TRBV29-1,TGCAGCGTTGAAGCTTTTGGAAACACCATATATTTT,CSVEAFGNTIYF
NA,TRBJ2-3,NA,TRBV29-1,TGCAGCGTTCGCCTGGACCTCGGGGGAGATACGCAGTATTTT,CSVRLDLGGDTQYF
TRBD2,TRBJ2-4,many,TRBV6-1,TGTGCCAGCACCAGCGGGAGAGGAAACATTCAGTACTTC,CASTSGRGNIQYF
TRBD1,TRBJ1-2,few,TRBV12-3/TRBV12-4,TGTGCCAGCACACTATCAGGGGGCAATCGTGGCTACACCTTC,CASTLSGGNRGYTF
TRBD1,TRBJ2-2,few,TRBV5-1,TGCGCCAGCAGCTTGGCTCCGAGGACAGGGGCCGGGGAGCTGTTTTTT,CASSLAPRTGAGELFF
NA,TRBJ2-3,many,TRBV6-2/TRBV6-3,TGTGCCAGCAGTCTTCTGGGAAGAACATTGATCGATACGCAGTATTTT,CASSLLGRTLIDTQYF
TRBD1,TRBJ2-1,many,TRBV20-1,TGCAGTGCTTTGGGACAGCCCATCTACAATGAGCAGTTCTTC,CSALGQPIYNEQFF
TRBD2,TRBJ2-1,NA,TRBV3-1,TGTGCCAGCAGCCAACACCCGGGACTAGCGGGCCCAATATACAATGAGCAGTTCTTC,CASSQHPGLAGPIYNEQFF
NA,TRBJ2-2,NA,TRBV7-2,TGTGCCAGCAGCTTAGCGCCGGGGGAGCTGTTTTTT,CASSLAPGELFF